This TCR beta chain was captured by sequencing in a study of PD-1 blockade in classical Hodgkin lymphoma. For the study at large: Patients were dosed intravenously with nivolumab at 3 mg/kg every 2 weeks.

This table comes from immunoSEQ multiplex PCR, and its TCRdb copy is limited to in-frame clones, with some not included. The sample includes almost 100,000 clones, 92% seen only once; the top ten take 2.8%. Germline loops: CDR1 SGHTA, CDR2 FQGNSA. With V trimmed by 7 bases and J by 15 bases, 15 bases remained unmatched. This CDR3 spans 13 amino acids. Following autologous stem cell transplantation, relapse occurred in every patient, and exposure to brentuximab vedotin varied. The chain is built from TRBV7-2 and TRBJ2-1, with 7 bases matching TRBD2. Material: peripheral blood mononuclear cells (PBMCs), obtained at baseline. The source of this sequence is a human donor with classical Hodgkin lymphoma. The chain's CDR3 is CASTIVASGEGFF. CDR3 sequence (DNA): TGTGCCAGCACCATAGTAGCTAGCGGAGAGGGGTTCTTC.